The clone carrying this TCR beta chain appeared once. What it recognizes is unknown. The CDR3 is made up of 14 amino acids. V trimming: 3 bases; J trimming: 14 bases; junction bases outside the gene matches: 5. Per the germline V gene, CDR1 is KGHSH and CDR2 is LQKENI. This specimen comes from a study of cytomegalovirus exposure and HLA in healthy donors. Turning to the study itself: Samples from HLA-typed donors yielded approximately 88 million unique TCRs in an early data release. Overall study findings and caveats: Based on reports, TCR beta sequences accurately predicted HLA-A and HLA-B alleles for most subjects. The productive fraction for most TCR beta V segments was about 87% or about 30% in an earlier analysis.

In the PCR, 60 Vbeta and 13 Jbeta primers were used. TCRdb keeps only in-frame clones here, not all; method: immunoSEQ multiplex PCR. The sample lists over 100,000 clones, about 75% occurring once. This TCR was recovered from a man aged 55-75 years in good health and CMV-seropositive. This chain connects TRBV18 to TRBJ1-6; TRBD1 matches 12 bases. The sample was PBMCs. The DNA of the CDR3 is TGTGCCAGCTCACCGGGACAGGGGGCTAAAACCCTCCACTTT. This sequence encodes CASSPGQGAKTLHF.